The count of the clone carrying this T cell receptor beta chain is one. As yet, its antigen is unknown. The data derive from a study of cytomegalovirus exposure and HLA in healthy donors. Primers for the PCR totalled 60 Vbeta and 13 Jbeta. Generated by immunoSEQ multiplex PCR, the TCRdb table keeps only in-frame clones and is missing some. The sample lists approximately 190,000 clones, about four fifths seen once, with 1.5% to 2% in the top ten. From germline, CDR1 is LGHNA and CDR2 YNFKEQ. The CDR3 has 17 amino acids. V trimming: 0 bases; J trimming: 2 bases; junction bases outside the gene matches: 8. Study-wide findings and caveats: Most of the TCR beta V segments (in an earlier analysis) were productive either about 87% or about 30% of the time. Associated with cytomegalovirus, according to the listing, were 150 to 200 TCR beta chains.

Sequencing was performed on PBMCs. The chain combines TRBV4-2 with TRBJ2-3; 7 bases match TRBD2. The source is a middle-aged man in good health and CMV-seropositive. The CDR3 coding sequence is TGTGCCAGCAGCCAAGACTCCCCAGCGGGGACCACAGATACGCAGTATTTT. Protein sequence: CASSQDSPAGTTDTQYF.